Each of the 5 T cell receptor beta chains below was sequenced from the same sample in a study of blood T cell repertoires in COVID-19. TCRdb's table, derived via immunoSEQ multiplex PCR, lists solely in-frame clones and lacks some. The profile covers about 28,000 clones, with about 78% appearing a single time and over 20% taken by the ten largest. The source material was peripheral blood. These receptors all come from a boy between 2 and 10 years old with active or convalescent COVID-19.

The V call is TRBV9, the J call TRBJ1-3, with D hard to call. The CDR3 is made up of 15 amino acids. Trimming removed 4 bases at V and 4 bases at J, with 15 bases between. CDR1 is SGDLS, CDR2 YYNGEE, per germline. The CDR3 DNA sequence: TGTGCCAGCAGCCTGAGCCCCAAATCGGGAAACACCATATATTTT. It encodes CASSLSPKSGNTIYF.

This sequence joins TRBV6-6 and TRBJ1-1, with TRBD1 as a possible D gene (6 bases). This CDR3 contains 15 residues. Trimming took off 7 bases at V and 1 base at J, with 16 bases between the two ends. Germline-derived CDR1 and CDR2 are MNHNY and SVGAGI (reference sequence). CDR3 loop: CASNKQGSGNTEAFF. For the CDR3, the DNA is TGTGCCAGCAACAAACAGGGATCGGGGAACACTGAAGCTTTCTTT.

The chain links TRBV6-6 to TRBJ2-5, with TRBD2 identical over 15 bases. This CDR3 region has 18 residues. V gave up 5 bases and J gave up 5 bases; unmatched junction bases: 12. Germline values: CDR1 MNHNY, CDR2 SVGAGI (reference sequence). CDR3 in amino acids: CASSRWTSGGATGETQYF. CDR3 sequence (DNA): TGTGCCAGCAGTCGGTGGACTAGCGGGGGGGCGACGGGTGAGACCCAGTACTTC.

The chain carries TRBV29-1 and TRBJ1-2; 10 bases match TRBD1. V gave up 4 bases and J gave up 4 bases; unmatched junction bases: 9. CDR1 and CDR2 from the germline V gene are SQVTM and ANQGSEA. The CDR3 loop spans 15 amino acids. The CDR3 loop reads CSVGTGGIRGYGYTF. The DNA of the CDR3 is TGCAGCGTTGGGACAGGGGGAATAAGAGGCTATGGCTACACCTTC.

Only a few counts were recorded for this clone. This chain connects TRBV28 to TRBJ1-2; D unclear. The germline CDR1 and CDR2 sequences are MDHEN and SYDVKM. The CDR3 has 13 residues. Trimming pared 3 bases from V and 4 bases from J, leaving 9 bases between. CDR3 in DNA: TGTGCCAGCAGTTTCTATACCCCCTATGGCTACACCTTC. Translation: CASSFYTPYGYTF.